This T cell receptor (beta chain) was documented in a study of patients and donors after allogeneic stem cell transplantation. TCRdb reanalysed the RT-PCR reads using MiXCR and keeps one entry per CDR3 protein. The data contain around 150,000 distinct CDR3 sequences, around 28% of them singletons. The origin of this receptor is a human donor who was either an allogeneic HSCT recipient or a stem cell or donor lymphocyte infusion donor (not recorded which). It is not recorded whose cells these are; they may come from a transplant donor. The specimen was blood, either unsorted or a sorted T cell fraction (not recorded which).

This chain's CDR3 is CASSPRASGALQETQYF. In DNA, the CDR3 is TGTGCCAGCTCACCAAGGGCTAGCGGGGCGCTCCAAGAGACCCAGTACTTC. The chain carries TRBV18 and TRBJ2-5; 9 bases are a match to TRBD2. The CDR3 extends over 17 amino acids. Germline lookup yields CDR1 KGHSH and CDR2 LQKENI. J gave up 1 base and V 2 bases, and 8 bases lay outside the gene matches.